The present T cell receptor (beta chain) was sequenced within a study of beta chain features in type 1 diabetes. This clone has more than one count but fewer than ten. Its target is not known. Trimming took 6 bases from V and 5 from J; bases not matched to a gene: 8. Germline V gene sequence: CDR1 MNHNY, CDR2 SVGAGI (reference sequence). This CDR3 contains 15 residues. Broader study findings: In all four CD4+ subsets, TCRB CDR3 length was significantly, moderately reduced in type 1 diabetes. Patients' naive, central memory and regulatory TCRB repertoires appeared more alike than those of healthy donors.

Averaging around 110 mL, one heparinised blood draw was given by each donor. Sequenced material consisted of expressed TCRB transcripts (all of the isolated RNA was reverse transcribed). This table comes from immunoSEQ multiplex PCR, and its TCRdb copy is limited to in-frame clones, with some not included. In the table there are approximately 730,000 clones, around 15% of which are singletons. The clonotype comes from a man aged 18 to 30 with type 1 diabetes. The chain carries TRBV6-6 and TRBJ1-2; 11 positions agree with TRBD1. Sequences were obtained from naive CD4+ T cells from blood. The CDR3 reads CASSDLGQGAYGYTF. In DNA form, the CDR3 reads TGTGCCAGCAGCGATCTCGGACAGGGGGCTTATGGCTACACCTTC.